The clone carrying this TCR beta chain was seen ten or more times. The antigen remains undetermined. This sample is drawn from a study of neurological immune-mediated disorders. Study-wide findings and caveats: Association of the multiple sclerosis repertoire cluster with clinical or MRI features was not observed for any feature. The phylogenetic placement of 18 of 34 multiple sclerosis patients' repertoires in one related-CDR3 cluster constitutes a possible signature. CDR3 amino acid sequences found in expanded clones were never shared across subjects, suggesting private repertoires in all groups.

The germline V gene has CDR1 SGHDT and CDR2 YYEEEE. This CDR3 spans 13 amino acids. Trimming cost V 5 bases and J 4 bases, with 9 bases left between them. The method for making cDNA was 5'RACE, and it used 10-nucleotide random UMIs. TCRdb reprocessed the 5' RACE reads with MiXCR, giving one entry per CDR3 protein. The sample shows under 100,000 distinct CDR3 sequences, about 4.5% of them seen only once. As to time point: longitudinal time-point 3. This rearrangement joins TRBV5-6 to TRBJ2-2; perhaps TRBD2 as D (6 bases). Sequencing input: PBMCs. The clonotype was recovered from an older woman with multiple sclerosis. As DNA, the CDR3 is TGTGCCAGCAGGGGGCGGGGCACCGGGGAGCTGTTTTTT. Protein: CASRGRGTGELFF.